The T cell receptor beta chain described here comes from a study of blood T cells in healthy people across ages. Notes on this clonotype: The junction differs from germline at one of its ends, possibly a read error.

A second about 7 to 12 cycle PCR used barcoded and J-beta primers. In TCRdb, the 5' RACE reads were re-called with MiXCR into one record per CDR3 protein. The sample contains about 1.6 million distinct CDR3 sequences, roughly 30% of which appear only once. The clonotype originates from a woman aged 25 to 45 in good health. The sequenced sample consisted of blood.

The CDR3 DNA reads as TGTGCCGGCAGTTTACTAGCGGGACCCTTCTACGAGCAGTACTTC. Translated: CAGSLLAGPFYEQYF. The chain carries TRBV12-3 or TRBV12-4 and TRBJ2-7, with TRBD2 matching over 10 bases. The CDR3 totals 15 residues.